These 23 T cell receptor beta chains originate from one sample sequenced in a study of response to subunit inactivated influenza vaccine. TCRdb reanalysed the RT-PCR reads using MiXCR and keeps one entry per CDR3 protein. The sample holds about 500,000 distinct CDR3 sequences; 10% to 15% are singletons and the top ten take approximately 14%. The sample consisted of PBMCs from blood, taken roughly 6 weeks after vaccination. These receptors were obtained from a man in his fifties who received an inactivated influenza vaccine.

This clonotype was recorded at least ten times. The chain employs TRBV29-1 and TRBJ2-1, with D hard to call. The CDR3 extends over 16 amino acids. Germline V gives CDR1 SQVTM, CDR2 ANQGSEA. V lost 1 base, J lost 0 bases, and 13 bases lay in between. CDR3: CSVEGGGYLSYNEQFF. The CDR3 region has the DNA TGCAGCGTTGAAGGAGGCGGATACCTCTCCTACAATGAGCAGTTCTTC.

This clonotype was picked up many times. The chain uses TRBV20-1 and TRBJ1-2; the D is unclear. Germline V gives CDR1 DFQATT, CDR2 SNEGSKA (reference sequence). V was cut by 7 bases and J by 5 bases, with 14 bases left in between. The CDR3 length is 12 residues. CDR3 in amino acids: CSDHSVEYGYTF. CDR3 in DNA: TGCAGTGATCACAGCGTAGAGTATGGCTACACCTTC.

There are a few counts of this clonotype. The chain links TRBV20-1 to TRBJ2-5; D may correspond to TRBD1 or TRBD2 (6 bases each). V was pared by 5 bases and J by 1 base, with 14 bases between. This CDR3 region has 14 residues. Germline V gene data show CDR1 as DFQATT and CDR2 as SNEGSKA (reference sequence). Written as DNA, the CDR3 is TGCAGTGCTGCTAGGGGGGTCCTCCAAGAGACCCAGTACTTC. This encodes CSAARGVLQETQYF.

This clonotype was seen a handful of times. This chain joins TRBV6-2 or TRBV6-3 and TRBJ2-3; no clear D. Germline V gives CDR1 MNHEY, CDR2 SVGEGT. The CDR3 contains 13 residues. The V end was cut by 2 bases, the J end by 4 bases, with 7 bases between. The CDR3 loop reads CASSYRVSDTQYF. The CDR3 DNA is TGTGCCAGCAGTTACAGGGTCTCAGATACGCAGTATTTT.

This clonotype was counted many times. This chain connects TRBV5-1 to TRBJ1-1, with no clear D. Trimming left V 2 bases short and J 1 base short, with 9 bases between. The germline CDR1 and CDR2 sequences are SGHRS and YFSETQ. CDR3 length: 14 residues. This chain's CDR3 is CASSFRDSNTEAFF. DNA of the CDR3: TGCGCCAGCAGCTTTCGGGATTCGAACACTGAAGCTTTCTTT.

Only a few counts were recorded for this clonotype. The V call is TRBV7-9, the J call TRBJ2-2; no clear D gene. CDR1 SEHNR and CDR2 FQNEAQ come from the germline V gene (reference sequence). This CDR3 is 16 amino acids long. V shed 5 bases and J shed 0 bases, with 13 bases lying between them. The CDR3 is CASSPLVPPNTGELFF. CDR3 bases: TGTGCCAGCAGCCCCCTGGTCCCCCCGAACACCGGGGAGCTGTTTTTT. The variable domain in full, completed from reference TRBV7-9 and TRBJ2-2, reads DTGVSQNPRHKITKRGQNVTFRCDPISEHNRLYWYRQTLGQGPEFLTYFQNEAQLEKSRLLSDRFSAERPKGSFSTLEIQRTEQGDSAMYLCASSPLVPPNTGELFFGEGSRLTVL.

This clonotype has only a few counts. The gene calls are TRBV7-2 and TRBJ2-7, with 8 bases that match TRBD1. With 2 bases clipped from V and 3 bases from J, the junction kept 6 bases outside the gene matches. CDR3 length: 15 residues. CDR1 is SGHTA, CDR2 FQGNSA, per germline. CDR3 in DNA: TGTGCCAGCAGCTTACCAGGGGGCAGGAACTACGAGCAGTACTTC. It specifies CASSLPGGRNYEQYF. The whole variable domain, filled in from reference TRBV7-2 and TRBJ2-7, reads GAGVSQSPSNKVTEKGKDVELRCDPISGHTALYWYRQSLGQGLEFLIYFQGNSAPDKSGLPSDRFSAERTGGSVSTLTIQRTQQEDSAVYLCASSLPGGRNYEQYFGPGTRLTVT.

This chain connects TRBV28 to TRBJ1-6; D not resolved. Trimming pared 8 bases from V and 9 bases from J, leaving 20 bases between. CDR3 length: 15 amino acids. Germline CDR1 is MDHEN and CDR2 is SYDVKM. CDR3 sequence (DNA): TGTGCCAGCGGCCGAACTGGGAGGAAAGCTTCACCCCTCCACTTT. As protein: CASGRTGRKASPLHF.

This clonotype was picked up a small number of times. The V call is TRBV28, the J call TRBJ1-1; perhaps TRBD1 as D (6 bases). Germline CDR1 is MDHEN and CDR2 is SYDVKM. The CDR3 consists of 13 residues. Deletions cut 4 bases from V and 8 bases from J, with 14 bases between. DNA of the CDR3: TGTGCCAGCAGTTCGACCGACAGGCGGGAAGCTTTCTTT. Encoded protein: CASSSTDRREAFF.

The chain uses TRBV5-1 and TRBJ2-7; D ambiguous. Germline values: CDR1 SGHRS, CDR2 YFSETQ. The CDR3 contains 15 residues. The ends were cut back, 0 bases at V and 3 bases at J, with 13 bases in the middle. CDR3 sequence (DNA): TGCGCCAGCAGCTTGGACCTCAGTATGAGCTACGAGCAGTACTTC. Translation gives CASSLDLSMSYEQYF.

This clonotype was observed at least ten times. The chain couples TRBV6-1 to TRBJ1-2; no clear D. From germline, CDR1 is MNHNS and CDR2 SASEGT. The CDR3 spans 14 residues. The V end lost 5 bases, the J end lost 4 bases, and 14 bases lay between the germline ends. Here the CDR3 reads CASSSPGDGYGYTF. The CDR3 DNA reads as TGTGCCAGCAGTAGCCCCGGAGATGGCTATGGCTACACCTTC.

This clonotype was picked up many times. The chain is built from TRBV3-1 and TRBJ2-1; 7 bases are a match to TRBD2. The germline gives CDR1 LGHDT, CDR2 YNNKEL (reference sequence). With 0 bases clipped from V and 5 bases from J, the junction kept 4 bases outside the gene matches. This CDR3 comprises 15 residues. The CDR3 region has the DNA TGTGCCAGCAGCCAAGAGAGGCTAGCGGACAATGAGCAGTTCTTC. This sequence encodes CASSQERLADNEQFF.

The chain joins TRBV20-1 to TRBJ2-7; 7 nucleotides line up with TRBD2. V shed 3 bases and J 3 bases; nucleotides not matched to a gene: 5. This CDR3 comprises 13 residues. Germline CDR1 is DFQATT and CDR2 is SNEGSKA (reference sequence). The CDR3 loop is CSARGGEFYEQYF. CDR3 bases: TGCAGTGCTAGGGGGGGGGAGTTCTACGAGCAGTACTTC.

This clonotype was observed a handful of times. The chain joins TRBV6-2 or TRBV6-3 to TRBJ2-1; the D gene could be TRBD1 or TRBD2 (6 bases each). Trimming pared 2 bases from V and 0 bases from J, leaving 11 bases between. CDR3 length: 16 residues. CDR1 and CDR2 from the germline V gene are MNHEY and SVGEGT. CDR3 protein: CASSYGGLSSYNEQFF. CDR3 bases: TGTGCCAGCAGTTACGGGGGGCTGAGCTCCTACAATGAGCAGTTCTTC.

This chain links TRBV13 with TRBJ2-3; 8 bases map to TRBD2. Looked up from germline, CDR1 is PRHDT and CDR2 is FYEKMQ (reference sequence). J was trimmed by 6 bases and V by 7 bases; bases with no gene match: 18. The CDR3 is 17 residues long. The CDR3 region has the DNA TGTGCCAGCATGGGAAGGGTGCGGGGGGACCCTGAGGATACGCAGTATTTT. Amino acids: CASMGRVRGDPEDTQYF.

The rearrangement uses TRBV7-2 and TRBJ2-3; possible D gene TRBD1, 5 bases. CDR1 is SGHTA, CDR2 FQGNSA, per germline. Deletions cut 1 base from V and 2 bases from J, with 13 bases between. The CDR3 extends over 16 amino acids. CDR3 loop: CASSLDGVTATDTQYF. The CDR3 DNA reads as TGTGCCAGCAGCTTAGATGGCGTGACAGCCACAGATACGCAGTATTTT.

This chain uses TRBV6-2 or TRBV6-3 with TRBJ2-2; perhaps TRBD2 as D (6 bases). With 7 bases removed from V and 0 bases from J, the gap between germline ends came to 21 bases. The CDR3 has 18 amino acids. CDR1 MNHEY and CDR2 SVGEGT come from the germline V gene. CDR3 residues: CASNPPPPRGTNTGELFF. CDR3 nucleotide sequence: TGTGCCAGCAACCCCCCCCCTCCCCGCGGGACGAACACCGGGGAGCTGTTTTTT.

This clonotype was seen many times. The chain recombines TRBV19 with TRBJ1-1; no clear D. With 7 bases removed from V and 6 bases from J, the gap between germline ends came to 9 bases. Germline lookup yields CDR1 LNHDA and CDR2 SQIVND (reference sequence). The CDR3 consists of 11 residues. The CDR3 here is CASTGGAEAFF. The CDR3 DNA is TGTGCCAGTACCGGCGGGGCTGAAGCTTTCTTT.

The chain has TRBV6-1 and TRBJ2-6; no clear D gene. Germline lookup yields CDR1 MNHNS and CDR2 SASEGT. V gave up 5 bases and J gave up 9 bases, with 14 bases separating them. The CDR3 contains 14 residues. The CDR3 nucleotides read TGTGCCAGCAGTAGCAAGTGGGCGGTCAACGTCCTGACTTTC. Its translation is CASSSKWAVNVLTF.

This clonotype has more than one count but fewer than ten. V usage is TRBV12-3 or TRBV12-4 and J usage is TRBJ2-5; D is ambiguous. CDR3 size: 14 residues. The ends were cut back, 1 base at V and 6 bases at J, with 12 bases in the middle. The CDR3 region is CASSLGRFEKTQYF. CDR3 sequence (DNA): TGTGCCAGCAGTTTAGGGCGATTCGAAAAGACCCAGTACTTC.

This clonotype was observed at least ten times. The chain joins TRBV29-1 to TRBJ2-7; perhaps TRBD1 as D (5 bases). The germline gives CDR1 SQVTM, CDR2 ANQGSEA. The V gene lost 6 bases and the J gene lost 1 base, with 7 bases spanning the gap. CDR3 length: 11 residues. Written as DNA, the CDR3 is TGCAGCGTAAGACAGTCCTACGAGCAGTACTTC. Its protein is CSVRQSYEQYF.

Only a few counts were recorded for this clonotype. V is TRBV7-8 and J is TRBJ1-4; 9 bases match TRBD1. Germline V gives CDR1 SGHVS, CDR2 FQNEAQ. This CDR3 comprises 16 residues. With 4 bases clipped from V and 11 bases from J, the junction kept 14 bases outside the gene matches. In DNA form, the CDR3 reads TGTGCCAGCAGCTCCCCTATGGGGACAGGGCCGGTCAAACTGTTTTTT. Its translation: CASSSPMGTGPVKLFF. Using reference TRBV7-8 and TRBJ1-4 for the parts outside the CDR3, the full variable domain is GAGVSQSPRYKVAKRGQDVALRCDPISGHVSLFWYQQALGQGPEFLTYFQNEAQLDKSGLPSDRFFAERPEGSVSTLKIQRTQQEDSAVYLCASSSPMGTGPVKLFFGSGTQLSVL.

The CDR3, as DNA: TGTGCCAGCACCGAAACAGGGGCTAACTATGGCTACACCTTC. This sequence encodes CASTETGANYGYTF. This rearrangement joins TRBV12-3 or TRBV12-4 to TRBJ1-2; 7 bases fit TRBD1. The CDR3 runs to 14 residues. Germline trimming cut 7 bases from V and 0 bases from J; bases unmatched to any gene: 5.